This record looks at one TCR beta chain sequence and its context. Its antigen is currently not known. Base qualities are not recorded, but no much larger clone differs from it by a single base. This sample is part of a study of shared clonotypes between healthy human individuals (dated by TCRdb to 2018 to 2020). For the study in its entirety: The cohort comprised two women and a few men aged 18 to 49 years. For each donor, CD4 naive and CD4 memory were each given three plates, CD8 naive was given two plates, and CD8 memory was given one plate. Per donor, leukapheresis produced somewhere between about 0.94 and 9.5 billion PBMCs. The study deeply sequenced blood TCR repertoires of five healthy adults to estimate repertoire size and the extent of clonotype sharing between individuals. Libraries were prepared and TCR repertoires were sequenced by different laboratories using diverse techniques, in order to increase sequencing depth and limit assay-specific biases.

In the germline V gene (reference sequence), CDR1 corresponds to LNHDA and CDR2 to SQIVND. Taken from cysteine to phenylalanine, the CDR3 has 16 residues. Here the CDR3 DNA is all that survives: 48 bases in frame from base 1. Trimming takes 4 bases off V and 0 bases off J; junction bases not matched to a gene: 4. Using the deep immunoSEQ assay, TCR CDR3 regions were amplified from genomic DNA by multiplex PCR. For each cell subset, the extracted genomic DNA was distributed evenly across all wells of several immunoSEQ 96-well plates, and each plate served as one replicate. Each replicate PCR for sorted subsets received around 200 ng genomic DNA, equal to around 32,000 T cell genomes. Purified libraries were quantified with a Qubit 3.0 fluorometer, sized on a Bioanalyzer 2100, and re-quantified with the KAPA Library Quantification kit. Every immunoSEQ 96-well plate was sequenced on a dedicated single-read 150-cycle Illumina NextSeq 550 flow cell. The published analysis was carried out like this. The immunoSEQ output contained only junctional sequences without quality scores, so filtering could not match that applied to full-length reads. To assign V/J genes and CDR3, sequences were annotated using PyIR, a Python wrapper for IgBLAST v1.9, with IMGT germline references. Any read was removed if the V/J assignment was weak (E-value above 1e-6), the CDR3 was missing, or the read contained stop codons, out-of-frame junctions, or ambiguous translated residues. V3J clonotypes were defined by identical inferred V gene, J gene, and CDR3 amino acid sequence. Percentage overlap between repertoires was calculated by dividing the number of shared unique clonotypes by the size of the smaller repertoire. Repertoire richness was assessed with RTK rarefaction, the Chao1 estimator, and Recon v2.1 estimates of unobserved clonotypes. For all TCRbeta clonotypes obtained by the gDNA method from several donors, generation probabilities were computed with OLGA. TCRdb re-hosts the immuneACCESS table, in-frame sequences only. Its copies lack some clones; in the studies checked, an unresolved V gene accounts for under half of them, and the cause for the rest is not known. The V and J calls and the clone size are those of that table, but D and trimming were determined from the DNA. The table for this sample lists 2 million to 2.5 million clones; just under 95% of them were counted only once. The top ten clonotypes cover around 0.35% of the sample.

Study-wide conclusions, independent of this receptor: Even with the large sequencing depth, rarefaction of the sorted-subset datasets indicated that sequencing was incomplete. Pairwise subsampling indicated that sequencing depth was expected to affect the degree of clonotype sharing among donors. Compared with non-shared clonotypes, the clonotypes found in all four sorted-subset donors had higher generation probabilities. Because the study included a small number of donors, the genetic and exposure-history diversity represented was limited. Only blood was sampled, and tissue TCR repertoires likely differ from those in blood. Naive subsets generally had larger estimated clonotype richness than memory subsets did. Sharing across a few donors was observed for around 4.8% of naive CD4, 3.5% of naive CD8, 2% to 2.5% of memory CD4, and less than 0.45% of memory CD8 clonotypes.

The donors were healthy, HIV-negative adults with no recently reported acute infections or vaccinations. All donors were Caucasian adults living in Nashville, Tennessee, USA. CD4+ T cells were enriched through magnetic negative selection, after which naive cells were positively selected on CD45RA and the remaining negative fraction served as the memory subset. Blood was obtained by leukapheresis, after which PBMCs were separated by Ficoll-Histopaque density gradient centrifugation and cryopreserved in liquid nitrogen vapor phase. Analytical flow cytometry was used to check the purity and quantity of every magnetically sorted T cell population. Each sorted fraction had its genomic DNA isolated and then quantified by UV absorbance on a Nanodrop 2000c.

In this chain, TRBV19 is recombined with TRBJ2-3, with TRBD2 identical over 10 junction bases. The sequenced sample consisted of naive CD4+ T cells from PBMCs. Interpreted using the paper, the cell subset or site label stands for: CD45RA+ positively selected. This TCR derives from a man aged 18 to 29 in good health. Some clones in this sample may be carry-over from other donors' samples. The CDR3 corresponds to CASSSGLAASTDTQYF. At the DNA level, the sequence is TGTGCCAGTAGTAGCGGACTAGCGGCTAGCACAGATACGCAGTATTTT.